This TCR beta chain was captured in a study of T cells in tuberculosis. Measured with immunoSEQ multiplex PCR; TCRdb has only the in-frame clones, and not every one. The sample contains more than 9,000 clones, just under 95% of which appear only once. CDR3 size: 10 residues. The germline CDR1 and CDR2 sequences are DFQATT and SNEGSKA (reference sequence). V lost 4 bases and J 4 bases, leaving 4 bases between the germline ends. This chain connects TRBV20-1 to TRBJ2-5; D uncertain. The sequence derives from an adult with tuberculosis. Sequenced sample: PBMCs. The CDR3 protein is CSAKPETQYF. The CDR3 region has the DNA TGCAGTGCTAAGCCAGAGACCCAGTACTTC.